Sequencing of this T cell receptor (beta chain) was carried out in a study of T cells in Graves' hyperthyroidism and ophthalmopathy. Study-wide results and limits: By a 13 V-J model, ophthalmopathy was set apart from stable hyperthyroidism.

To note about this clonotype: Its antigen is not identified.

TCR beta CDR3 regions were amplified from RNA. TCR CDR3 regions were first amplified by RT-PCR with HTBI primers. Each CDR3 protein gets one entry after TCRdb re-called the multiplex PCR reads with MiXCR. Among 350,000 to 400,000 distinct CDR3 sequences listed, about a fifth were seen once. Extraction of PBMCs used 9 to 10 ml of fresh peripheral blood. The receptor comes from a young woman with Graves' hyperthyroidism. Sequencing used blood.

The CDR3, as DNA: TGTGCCAGCAGTTCCCGACAGGGAGCGGCTGAAGCTTTCTTT. This encodes CASSSRQGAAEAFF. The J gene is TRBJ1-1, the V gene TRBV28, with TRBD1 matching 7 bases. This CDR3 comprises 14 residues. Trimming cost V 4 bases and J 6 bases; bases outside gene matches: 8. Germline V gene sequence: CDR1 MDHEN, CDR2 SYDVKM.